This TCR beta chain appears in the sequencing data of a study of a mutant IDH1 vaccine in newly diagnosed glioma. As for time point: week 35, safety follow-up. Alongside topical imiquimod, each dose of vaccine comprised 300 ug of mutant IDH1 20-mer peptide. The data were produced by immunoSEQ multiplex PCR, yet TCRdb's version contains in-frame clones alone and is incomplete. The table has about 60,000 clones, roughly 84% seen once. In the case of this clone: The antigen remains undetermined.

Sequencing was performed on PBMCs, taken from a glioma patient whose treatment included an IDH1 peptide vaccine. The clonotype originates from a man aged 25-45 years with glioma.

CDR3 residues: CASRGFDEQFF. The DNA for the CDR3 is TGCGCCTCGAGGGGTTTCGATGAGCAGTTCTTC. The chain is built from TRBV5-1 and TRBJ2-1; D tentatively reads TRBD1 or TRBD2 (5 bases each). The CDR3 has 11 amino acids. Germline V CDR1 and CDR2: SGHRS, YFSETQ. V lost 10 bases and J lost 8, with 13 bases in between.